One and the same sample provided the 29 T cell receptor beta chains below, sequenced in a study of T cell repertoires in cytomegalovirus infection. A single record per CDR3 protein comes from TCRdb applying MiXCR to the reads. The repertoire has about 300,000 distinct CDR3 sequences, around 10% of them found once; the top ten carry less than 3%. Sequenced material: PBMCs. The receptors were sampled from a human donor in good health (CMV status not recorded). Some clones in this sample may be carry-over from other donors' samples.

As regards this clonotype: Since no conserved phenylalanine or tryptophan closes the CDR3, a read error is the likely cause. CDR3 protein: CSARVGQGMNTEAFS. CDR3 in DNA: TGCAGTGCTAGAGTGGGACAGGGAATGAACACTGAAGCTTTCTCT. The rearrangement uses TRBV20-1 and TRBJ1-1, with 9 bases identical to TRBD1. Per germline, CDR1 DFQATT and CDR2 SNEGSKA (reference sequence). The CDR3 is 15 amino acids. Trimming at V came to 1 base and at J to 0 bases, leaving 3 bases not matched to a gene.

In this sample, this clonotype turned up a few times. A read error may account for a junction end that differs from germline. The chain combines TRBV7-7 with TRBJ2-2, with a possible D match to TRBD2 (5 bases). The CDR3 length is 16 residues. Looked up from germline, CDR1 is SSHAT and CDR2 is FNYEAQ (reference sequence). The CDR3 sequence is CASSLARAANTGELFF. The CDR3 DNA reads as TGTGCTAGCAGCTTAGCGCGGGCAGCGAACACCGGGGAGCTGTTTTTT.

This clonotype was seen a few times. This rearrangement joins TRBV7-9 to TRBJ2-7, with 7 bases fitting TRBD1. The length of the CDR3 is 14 residues. The trim removed 4 bases at V and 3 bases at J, leaving 6 bases unmatched. Germline V gene lookup returns CDR1 SEHNR and CDR2 FQNEAQ (reference sequence). The CDR3, as DNA: TGTGCCAGCAGCTCCCCGGGACAGAACTACGAGCAGTACGTC. Amino acids: CASSSPGQNYEQYV.

This clonotype was detected ten times or more. The chain employs TRBV20-1 and TRBJ2-5, with 9 bases fitting TRBD2. The CDR3 runs to 14 residues. V lost 5 bases and J lost 3; bases outside the gene matches: 7. The V gene's germline CDR1 is DFQATT and CDR2 SNEGSKA (reference sequence). For the CDR3, the DNA is TGCAGTGCTGGGCAGGAGCGGGGGGAAGAGACCCAGTACTTC. Translation gives CSAGQERGEETQYF.

The chain combines TRBV29-1 with TRBJ1-2; D call uncertain. CDR1 is SQVTM and CDR2 is ANQGSEA in the germline V gene. V lost 0 bases and J lost 7, with 9 bases in between. The CDR3 spans 12 residues. As DNA, the CDR3 is TGCAGCGTTGAAGATCCCGGCAGTGGCTACACCTTC. The encoded protein is CSVEDPGSGYTF. Based on the CDR3 plus reference TRBV29-1 and TRBJ1-2, the full variable domain is SAVISQKPSRDICQRGTSLTIQCQVDSQVTMMFWYRQQPGQSLTLIATANQGSEATYESGFVIDKFPISRPNLTFSTLTVSNMSPEDSSIYLCSVEDPGSGYTFGSGTRLTVV.

A few counts support this clonotype. This chain uses TRBV28 with TRBJ1-2; 10 bases are shared with TRBD1. This CDR3 is 16 amino acids long. J lost 8 bases, V lost 6 bases, and 15 bases had no gene match. Germline V gene lookup returns CDR1 MDHEN and CDR2 SYDVKM. The CDR3 region has the DNA TGTGCCAGCAGGTCAATATGGACAGGGGGATCGTGGGGCTACACCTTC. Protein: CASRSIWTGGSWGYTF.

This clonotype was detected ten times or more. V and J are TRBV12-3 or TRBV12-4 and TRBJ2-3; 8 positions agree with TRBD1. Losses at the gene ends were 6 bases for V and 3 bases for J; bases not matched to a gene: 11. The CDR3 runs to 16 residues. CDR3 residues: CASRTDRGSATDTQYF. The CDR3 DNA sequence: TGTGCCAGCAGAACAGACAGGGGCTCCGCGACAGATACGCAGTATTTT.

This clonotype was seen repeatedly, ten times or more. For the CDR3, the DNA is TGTGCCAGCAACAACCCTGGAGGGCGCGTCGACGAGCAGTACGTC. Its translation: CASNNPGGRVDEQYV. The rearrangement uses TRBV28 and TRBJ2-7, with TRBD2 as a possible D gene (6 bases). Trimming took off 7 bases at V and 5 bases at J, with 21 bases between the two ends. This CDR3 comprises 15 residues. Per germline, CDR1 MDHEN and CDR2 SYDVKM.

This clonotype appeared many times. J is TRBJ1-2 and V is TRBV2; weak D call: TRBD1 (6 bases). CDR1 is SNHLY and CDR2 is FYNNEI in the germline V gene. The V gene lost 6 bases and the J gene lost 0 bases, with 17 bases spanning the gap. CDR3 length: 16 residues. The CDR3 reads CASRGGVGMTNYGYTF. CDR3 bases: TGTGCCAGCAGAGGGGGGGTTGGAATGACTAACTATGGCTACACCTTC. Supplemented by reference TRBV2 and TRBJ1-2, the full variable domain reads EPEVTQTPSHQVTQMGQEVILRCVPISNHLYFYWYRQILGQKVEFLVSFYNNEISEKSEIFDDQFSVERPDGSNFTLKIRSTKLEDSAMYFCASRGGVGMTNYGYTFGSGTRLTVV.

At least ten counts were recorded for this clonotype. This chain uses TRBV14 with TRBJ1-2, with 7 bases lining up with TRBD1. The CDR3 has 13 amino acids. V gave up 5 bases and J gave up 4 bases; unmatched junction bases: 4. The germline gives CDR1 SGHDN, CDR2 FVKESK. CDR3 coding DNA: TGTGCCAGCAGCGACCGGGACAGCTATGGCTACACCTTC. It translates to CASSDRDSYGYTF. The entire variable domain, with the rest obtained from reference TRBV14 and TRBJ1-2, is as follows: EAGVTQFPSHSVIEKGQTVTLRCDPISGHDNLYWYRRVMGKEIKFLLHFVKESKQDESGMPNNRFLAERTGGTYSTLKVQPAELEDSGVYFCASSDRDSYGYTFGSGTRLTVV.

In this sample, this clonotype turned up a few times. The rearrangement uses TRBV7-8 and TRBJ2-5; D is perhaps TRBD2 (6 bases). This CDR3 is 17 amino acids long. The germline V and J ends were trimmed by 1 base and 2 bases, with 17 bases remaining between them. Germline lookup yields CDR1 SGHVS and CDR2 FQNEAQ. CDR3 residues: CASSLGYQRARQETQYF. CDR3 in DNA: TGTGCCAGCAGCTTAGGGTACCAGCGGGCGAGACAAGAGACCCAGTACTTC.

This clonotype has a count of ten or more. The rearrangement uses TRBV27 and TRBJ1-5; 7 nucleotides match TRBD1. J gave up 4 bases and V 5 bases, and 5 bases lay outside the gene matches. The CDR3 spans 14 residues. Germline V gene data show CDR1 as MNHEY and CDR2 as SMNVEV (reference sequence). For the CDR3, the DNA is TGTGCCAGCAGTCCCTGGACAGGTAATCAGCCCCAGCATTTT. This encodes CASSPWTGNQPQHF.

This clonotype was detected many times. The chain uses TRBV2 and TRBJ2-3; the D gene is possibly TRBD2 (7 bases). The V gene lost 3 bases and the J gene lost 3 bases, with 10 bases spanning the gap. The CDR3 is made up of 14 amino acids. The germline gives CDR1 SNHLY, CDR2 FYNNEI. As DNA, the CDR3 is TGTGCCAGCAGTGACGGGGGGCTAACAGATACGCAGTATTTT. Encoded protein: CASSDGGLTDTQYF.

This clonotype was picked up a small number of times. V gene TRBV20-1 combines with J gene TRBJ2-5; a possible D gene is TRBD2 (5 bases). The CDR3 loop spans 14 amino acids. Per the germline V gene, CDR1 is DFQATT and CDR2 is SNEGSKA (reference sequence). V dropped 1 base and J dropped 7 bases, with 16 bases sitting between them. In nucleotides, the CDR3 is TGCAGTGCTAGAGTGGAGAGGGAGAGTTGGACCCAGTACTTC. Its translation is CSARVERESWTQYF.

This clonotype was observed a few times. This sequence joins TRBV15 and TRBJ2-7; TRBD1 agrees at 10 bases. Losses at the gene ends were 4 bases for V and 0 bases for J; bases not matched to a gene: 6. Germline CDR1 and CDR2: LNHNV and YYDKDF (reference sequence). This CDR3 is built from 16 residues. CDR3 sequence: CATSTWDRGPSYEQYF. For the CDR3, the DNA is TGTGCCACCAGCACCTGGGACAGGGGTCCCTCCTACGAGCAGTACTTC. Filled out from reference TRBV15 and TRBJ2-7, the complete variable domain reads DAMVIQNPRYQVTQFGKPVTLSCSQTLNHNVMYWYQQKSSQAPKLLFHYYDKDFNNEADTPDNFQSRRPNTSFCFLDIRSPGLGDTAMYLCATSTWDRGPSYEQYFGPGTRLTVT.

This clonotype was counted a few times. The chain links TRBV29-1 to TRBJ1-2, with TRBD1 as a possible D gene (5 bases). Trimming cost V 2 bases and J 6 bases, with 7 bases left between them. This CDR3 is 11 amino acids long. The germline CDR1 and CDR2 sequences are SQVTM and ANQGSEA. The CDR3 DNA follows: TGCAGCGTTGAATCGGGGGATGGCTACACCTTC. Residues: CSVESGDGYTF.

This clonotype was detected many times. This rearrangement joins TRBV5-1 to TRBJ1-5, with 8 bases that match TRBD1. This CDR3 spans 13 amino acids. Germline values: CDR1 SGHRS, CDR2 YFSETQ. V lost 4 bases to trimming and J lost 7 bases; unmatched junction nucleotides: 4. The CDR3 protein is CASSRTGTQPQHF. CDR3 coding DNA: TGCGCCAGCAGCCGGACAGGGACCCAGCCCCAGCATTTT.

The V and J genes are TRBV27 and TRBJ2-1; TRBD1 might be the D (5 bases). This CDR3 comprises 16 residues. V gave up 8 bases and J gave up 6 bases, with 23 bases separating them. CDR1 and CDR2 (germline): MNHEY, SMNVEV (reference sequence). The CDR3 coding sequence is TGTGCCAGCTCCGTGTGGGGCCTCGGGCCAGGCAATGAGCAGTTCTTC. Protein: CASSVWGLGPGNEQFF.

Ten or more counts support this clonotype. The chain has TRBV2 and TRBJ2-7, with a tentative D call TRBD1 (5 bases). Germline V CDR1 and CDR2: SNHLY, FYNNEI. V was shortened by 1 base and J by 3 bases, with 10 bases between the two germline ends. The CDR3 runs 14 residues. Here the CDR3 DNA reads TGTGCCAGCAGTGAAGAGCCAGGGTTCTACGAGCAGTACTTC. This encodes CASSEEPGFYEQYF.

In its sample, this clonotype was seen many times. The genes are TRBV7-2 and TRBJ2-1, with 7 positions matching TRBD1. V was clipped by 6 bases and J by 8 bases; unmatched bases: 16. The germline CDR1 and CDR2 sequences are SGHTA and FQGNSA. This CDR3 is 16 amino acids long. CDR3 in amino acids: CASSLRTGYIIDEQFF. The CDR3, as DNA: TGTGCCAGCAGTCTTAGGACAGGCTACATCATCGATGAGCAGTTCTTC. The full variable domain, in which reference TRBV7-2 and TRBJ2-1 provide the parts outside the CDR3, is GAGVSQSPSNKVTEKGKDVELRCDPISGHTALYWYRQSLGQGLEFLIYFQGNSAPDKSGLPSDRFSAERTGGSVSTLTIQRTQQEDSAVYLCASSLRTGYIIDEQFFGPGTRLTVL.

This sequence joins TRBV6-5 and TRBJ2-4; D uncertain. The CDR3 runs 13 residues. The V end was cut by 7 bases, the J end by 1 base, with 8 bases between. In germline, CDR1 is MNHEY, CDR2 SVGAGI. The CDR3 spells CASKDIAKNIQYF. The DNA of the CDR3 is TGTGCCAGCAAGGATATCGCCAAAAACATTCAGTACTTC.

This clonotype has ten or more counts. The chain couples TRBV14 to TRBJ2-5; D not certain. The germline V and J ends were trimmed by 3 bases and 5 bases, with 7 bases remaining between them. Germline V gene sequence: CDR1 SGHDN, CDR2 FVKESK. The CDR3 runs 12 residues. The CDR3: CASSHLAETQYF. CDR3 sequence (DNA): TGTGCCAGCAGCCATCTTGCTGAGACCCAGTACTTC.

This clonotype was counted many times. The genes are TRBV4-2 and TRBJ2-5; no definite D call. The V end lost 1 base, the J end lost 5 bases, and 8 bases lay between the germline ends. The germline CDR1 and CDR2 sequences are LGHNA and YNFKEQ. This CDR3 has 13 amino acids. CDR3 nucleotides: TGTGCCAGCAGCCAAGGCATATTGGAGACCCAGTACTTC. It specifies CASSQGILETQYF.

The table lists this clonotype with a few counts. The V and J genes are TRBV28 and TRBJ1-2; D remains ambiguous. Trimming stripped 1 base from V and 8 bases from J, with 11 bases between. This CDR3 spans 13 amino acids. Per the germline V gene, CDR1 is MDHEN and CDR2 is SYDVKM. The CDR3 loop reads CASSLSTRGGYTF. CDR3 coding DNA: TGTGCCAGCAGTTTATCTACAAGAGGCGGCTACACCTTC.

This clonotype was seen ten or more times. This rearrangement joins TRBV4-1 to TRBJ1-4; perhaps TRBD1 as D (5 bases). This CDR3 comprises 14 residues. Trimming removed 4 bases at V and 10 bases at J, with 16 bases between. CDR1 is MGHRA, CDR2 YSYEKL, per germline. The CDR3 spells CASSPASEGRKLFF. The CDR3 region has the DNA TGCGCCAGCAGCCCGGCCTCGGAGGGGAGAAAACTGTTTTTT.

At least ten counts were recorded for this clonotype. The rearrangement links TRBV7-2 to TRBJ1-2; D may be TRBD1 (6 bases). The CDR3 totals 14 residues. V dropped 5 bases and J dropped 6 bases, with 16 bases sitting between them. Germline V gene data show CDR1 as SGHTA and CDR2 as FQGNSA. DNA for the CDR3: TGTGCCAGCAGCCCTGATTGGGGGCGGGATGGCTACACCTTC. Translating gives CASSPDWGRDGYTF.

The table lists this clonotype with a few counts. This chain joins TRBV28 and TRBJ2-3; 12 nucleotides align to TRBD2. This CDR3 is 14 amino acids long. V gave up 7 bases and J gave up 4 bases; unmatched junction bases: 3. Looked up from germline, CDR1 is MDHEN and CDR2 is SYDVKM. The CDR3 loop reads CASTSSGGADTQYF. As DNA, the CDR3 is TGTGCCAGCACTTCTAGCGGGGGGGCAGATACGCAGTATTTT.

In its sample, this clonotype was seen a few times. The chain uses TRBV6-6 and TRBJ2-1, with D hard to call. Between the trimmed V and J ends, which lost 7 bases and 10 bases, there was a span of 11 bases. The CDR3 consists of 11 residues. Germline-derived CDR1 and CDR2 are MNHNY and SVGAGI (reference sequence). For the CDR3, the DNA is TGTGCCAGCATCAACAGCCAGGAGCAGTTCTTC. This gives the protein CASINSQEQFF.

This clonotype has at least ten counts. This chain joins TRBV11-3 and TRBJ2-2, with D possibly matching TRBD2 (5 bases). V gave up 0 bases and J gave up 6 bases, with 8 bases separating them. This CDR3 region has 14 residues. CDR1 and CDR2 (germline): SGHNT, YENEEA. Written as DNA, the CDR3 is TGTGCCAGCAGCTTAGAGCGAGGGTCCGGGGAGCTGTTTTTT. Amino acid sequence: CASSLERGSGELFF.